These T cell receptor beta chains were read from a single sample in a study of blood T cell repertoires in COVID-19. The protocol was immunoSEQ multiplex PCR, while the TCRdb copy is restricted to in-frame clones and leaves out a portion. The profile shows some 120,000 clones, approximately 89% of them singletons. What was sequenced was peripheral blood. The receptors here all came from a woman in her fifties or sixties with acute or convalescent COVID-19. Each CDR3 is given with its conserved first and last residue. The order of the fields is CDR3 protein, CDR3 DNA, CDR3 length, J gene, D gene, V gene, clone size. D genes are given only for firm matches. Clone size is given for some rows only: seen once, a few or many times, or a class if the clone is expanded.

cdr3_aa: CASSYGQGDVYGYTF
cdr3_nt: TGTGCCAGCAGTTATGGACAGGGAGACGTCTATGGCTACACCTTC
cdr3_length: 15
j_call: TRBJ1-2
d_call: TRBD1
v_call: TRBV28
clone_size: few

cdr3_aa: CASSLLGAGTEAFF
cdr3_nt: TGTGCCAGCAGCTTACTGGGGGCCGGCACTGAAGCTTTCTTT
cdr3_length: 14
j_call: TRBJ1-1
d_call: .
v_call: TRBV7-3
clone_size: .

cdr3_aa: CAWARWGLAGLPIQNEQFF
cdr3_nt: TGTGCCTGGGCTCGTTGGGGACTAGCGGGACTCCCCATACAGAATGAGCAGTTCTTC
cdr3_length: 19
j_call: TRBJ2-1
d_call: TRBD2
v_call: TRBV30
clone_size: .

cdr3_aa: CASSKRAGGTEAFF
cdr3_nt: TGTGCCAGTAGTAAGAGGGCCGGCGGCACTGAAGCTTTCTTT
cdr3_length: 14
j_call: TRBJ1-1
d_call: .
v_call: TRBV19
clone_size: .

cdr3_aa: CASSQGAGVKETQYF
cdr3_nt: TGCGCCAGCAGCCAAGGGGCGGGAGTGAAGGAGACCCAGTACTTC
cdr3_length: 15
j_call: TRBJ2-5
d_call: TRBD2
v_call: TRBV4-1
clone_size: .

cdr3_aa: CASSLDGGAGGEQFF
cdr3_nt: TGCGCCAGCAGCTTGGATGGGGGCGCGGGAGGTGAGCAGTTCTTC
cdr3_length: 15
j_call: TRBJ2-1
d_call: TRBD2
v_call: TRBV5-1
clone_size: few

cdr3_aa: CASSTSRLSSGNTIYF
cdr3_nt: TGTGCCAGCAGCACGTCGAGACTGAGCTCTGGAAACACCATATATTTT
cdr3_length: 16
j_call: TRBJ1-3
d_call: .
v_call: TRBV3-1/TRBV3-2
clone_size: once

cdr3_aa: CASTGTGARGYTF
cdr3_nt: TGTGCCAGTACCGGGACAGGGGCGAGGGGCTACACCTTC
cdr3_length: 13
j_call: TRBJ1-2
d_call: TRBD1
v_call: TRBV19
clone_size: .

cdr3_aa: CASRTSGIYNEQFF
cdr3_nt: TGTGCCAGCAGGACTAGCGGGATATACAATGAGCAGTTCTTC
cdr3_length: 14
j_call: TRBJ2-1
d_call: TRBD2
v_call: TRBV27
clone_size: .

cdr3_aa: CASSLGARDNTQYF
cdr3_nt: TGTGCCAGCAGCTTAGGCGCGAGGGATAATACGCAGTATTTT
cdr3_length: 14
j_call: TRBJ2-3
d_call: .
v_call: TRBV7-9
clone_size: .

cdr3_aa: CASSPRTPGDYGYTF
cdr3_nt: TGTGCCAGCAGTCCACGGACACCCGGAGATTATGGCTACACCTTC
cdr3_length: 15
j_call: TRBJ1-2
d_call: .
v_call: TRBV6-5
clone_size: .

cdr3_aa: CASSQSNLVHEQYF
cdr3_nt: TGTGCCAGCAGCCAGTCTAATCTAGTCCACGAGCAGTACTTC
cdr3_length: 14
j_call: TRBJ2-7
d_call: .
v_call: TRBV28
clone_size: .

cdr3_aa: CASSREGAQGVITDTQYF
cdr3_nt: TGTGCCAGCAGTCGAGAGGGGGCACAGGGGGTAATCACAGATACGCAGTATTTT
cdr3_length: 18
j_call: TRBJ2-3
d_call: TRBD1
v_call: TRBV6-6
clone_size: .

cdr3_aa: CAWSDQNYEQYF
cdr3_nt: TGTGCCTGGAGTGATCAGAATTACGAGCAGTACTTC
cdr3_length: 12
j_call: TRBJ2-7
d_call: .
v_call: TRBV30
clone_size: once

cdr3_aa: CASFSGVNTGELFF
cdr3_nt: TGTGCCAGCTTTAGCGGGGTGAACACCGGGGAGCTGTTTTTT
cdr3_length: 14
j_call: TRBJ2-2
d_call: TRBD2
v_call: TRBV19
clone_size: .

cdr3_aa: CASSKDHTTSPFYEQYF
cdr3_nt: TGTGCCAGCAGCAAAGACCATACTACGTCCCCTTTCTACGAGCAGTACTTC
cdr3_length: 17
j_call: TRBJ2-7
d_call: .
v_call: TRBV21-1
clone_size: .

cdr3_aa: CSASPPIGGSWNEQFF
cdr3_nt: TGCAGTGCTAGTCCTCCGATAGGCGGGAGTTGGAATGAGCAGTTCTTC
cdr3_length: 16
j_call: TRBJ2-1
d_call: TRBD2
v_call: TRBV20-1
clone_size: .

cdr3_aa: CASSLSGQPNEQFF
cdr3_nt: TGTGCCAGCAGTTTATCTGGACAGCCCAATGAGCAGTTCTTC
cdr3_length: 14
j_call: TRBJ2-1
d_call: .
v_call: TRBV28
clone_size: .

cdr3_aa: CASSLTGGSNEQFF
cdr3_nt: TGTGCCAGCAGCTTAACTGGCGGTTCCAATGAGCAGTTCTTC
cdr3_length: 14
j_call: TRBJ2-1
d_call: .
v_call: TRBV7-3
clone_size: once

cdr3_aa: CASSVGPGRNEKLFF
cdr3_nt: TGTGCCAGCAGCGTAGGGCCGGGAAGGAATGAAAAACTGTTTTTT
cdr3_length: 15
j_call: TRBJ1-4
d_call: .
v_call: TRBV9
clone_size: .

cdr3_aa: CASSVVGGHQPQHF
cdr3_nt: TGTGCCAGTAGTGTAGTCGGCGGCCATCAGCCCCAGCATTTT
cdr3_length: 14
j_call: TRBJ1-5
d_call: .
v_call: TRBV19
clone_size: .

cdr3_aa: CASSRTRIAGLGQETQYF
cdr3_nt: TGTGCCAGCAGTCGTACCCGTATAGCGGGATTGGGGCAAGAGACCCAGTACTTC
cdr3_length: 18
j_call: TRBJ2-5
d_call: TRBD2
v_call: TRBV3-1/TRBV3-2
clone_size: .

cdr3_aa: CASSILEINQPQHF
cdr3_nt: TGTGCCAGTAGTATTTTAGAGATCAATCAGCCCCAGCATTTT
cdr3_length: 14
j_call: TRBJ1-5
d_call: .
v_call: TRBV19
clone_size: .

cdr3_aa: CASSLGPRMHTQYF
cdr3_nt: TGTGCCAGCAGCTTAGGGCCTAGGATGCATACGCAGTATTTT
cdr3_length: 14
j_call: TRBJ2-3
d_call: .
v_call: TRBV11-3
clone_size: .

cdr3_aa: CATSDRTDYSNQPQHF
cdr3_nt: TGTGCCACCAGTGATCGGACAGATTATAGCAATCAGCCCCAGCATTTT
cdr3_length: 16
j_call: TRBJ1-5
d_call: .
v_call: TRBV24-1
clone_size: .

cdr3_aa: CASSSQGDGYTF
cdr3_nt: TGCGCCAGCAGCTCACAGGGAGATGGCTACACCTTC
cdr3_length: 12
j_call: TRBJ1-2
d_call: .
v_call: TRBV5-1
clone_size: .

cdr3_aa: CASSFWGEKLFF
cdr3_nt: TGTGCCAGCAGTTTTTGGGGCGAAAAACTGTTTTTT
cdr3_length: 12
j_call: TRBJ1-4
d_call: .
v_call: TRBV12-3/TRBV12-4
clone_size: .

cdr3_aa: CASSRRAGGGSDTQYF
cdr3_nt: TGTGCCAGCAGCCGACGAGCGGGAGGGGGTTCAGATACGCAGTATTTT
cdr3_length: 16
j_call: TRBJ2-3
d_call: TRBD2
v_call: TRBV7-3
clone_size: .

cdr3_aa: CASSPQGAGEKLFF
cdr3_nt: TGTGCCAGCAGTCCTCAGGGGGCTGGTGAAAAACTGTTTTTT
cdr3_length: 14
j_call: TRBJ1-4
d_call: TRBD1
v_call: TRBV28
clone_size: .

cdr3_aa: CASSREIYEQYF
cdr3_nt: TGTGCCAGCAGCCGGGAGATCTACGAGCAGTACTTC
cdr3_length: 12
j_call: TRBJ2-7
d_call: .
v_call: TRBV7-9
clone_size: few

cdr3_aa: CASSQDLRLAAFF
cdr3_nt: TGCGCCAGCAGCCAAGATTTGAGGCTTGCCGCTTTCTTT
cdr3_length: 13
j_call: TRBJ1-1
d_call: .
v_call: TRBV4-1
clone_size: once

cdr3_aa: CASSLSGTSVAIEQFF
cdr3_nt: TGCGCCAGCAGCTTGTCTGGGACTAGCGTGGCGATTGAGCAGTTCTTC
cdr3_length: 16
j_call: TRBJ2-1
d_call: TRBD2
v_call: TRBV5-1
clone_size: once

cdr3_aa: CASSMTGLQETQYF
cdr3_nt: TGTGCCAGCAGTATGACAGGGCTACAAGAGACCCAGTACTTC
cdr3_length: 14
j_call: TRBJ2-5
d_call: TRBD1
v_call: TRBV2
clone_size: once

cdr3_aa: CASSTLNYGYTF
cdr3_nt: TGTGCCAGTAGTACCTTGAACTATGGCTACACCTTC
cdr3_length: 12
j_call: TRBJ1-2
d_call: .
v_call: TRBV19
clone_size: .

cdr3_aa: CASTEGTLSGANVLTF
cdr3_nt: TGTGCCAGTACCGAGGGAACCCTCTCTGGGGCCAACGTCCTGACTTTC
cdr3_length: 16
j_call: TRBJ2-6
d_call: .
v_call: TRBV28
clone_size: .

cdr3_aa: CTGVLNTEAFF
cdr3_nt: TGCACCGGTGTCCTGAACACTGAAGCTTTCTTT
cdr3_length: 11
j_call: TRBJ1-1
d_call: .
v_call: TRBV29-1
clone_size: .

cdr3_aa: CASKGGLAGSTDTQYF
cdr3_nt: TGTGCCAGTAAGGGGGGACTAGCGGGAAGCACAGATACGCAGTATTTT
cdr3_length: 16
j_call: TRBJ2-3
d_call: TRBD2
v_call: TRBV19
clone_size: .

cdr3_aa: CASSPEGADRDGYTF
cdr3_nt: TGTGCCAGCAGCCCTGAAGGCGCTGACAGAGATGGCTACACCTTC
cdr3_length: 15
j_call: TRBJ1-2
d_call: .
v_call: TRBV7-3
clone_size: .

cdr3_aa: CASSLTDSGYTF
cdr3_nt: TGTGCCAGCAGCCTAACGGACAGTGGCTACACCTTC
cdr3_length: 12
j_call: TRBJ1-2
d_call: .
v_call: TRBV5-5
clone_size: .

cdr3_aa: CATKARDRGPYEQYF
cdr3_nt: TGTGCCACGAAGGCAAGGGACAGGGGTCCCTACGAGCAGTACTTC
cdr3_length: 15
j_call: TRBJ2-7
d_call: TRBD1
v_call: TRBV25-1
clone_size: .

cdr3_aa: CASSAQGQGAGNEQFF
cdr3_nt: TGCGCCAGCAGCGCCCAGGGACAGGGGGCAGGTAATGAGCAGTTCTTC
cdr3_length: 16
j_call: TRBJ2-1
d_call: TRBD1
v_call: TRBV5-1
clone_size: once

cdr3_aa: CASSPNPGNTEAFF
cdr3_nt: TGTGCCAGCTCACCTAACCCGGGGAACACTGAAGCTTTCTTT
cdr3_length: 14
j_call: TRBJ1-1
d_call: .
v_call: TRBV18
clone_size: .

cdr3_aa: CASSSSRGSRQEKLFF
cdr3_nt: TGTGCCAGCAGTTCTTCCAGGGGGTCGAGGCAGGAAAAACTGTTTTTT
cdr3_length: 16
j_call: TRBJ1-4
d_call: TRBD1
v_call: TRBV6-5
clone_size: .

cdr3_aa: CASSLQGGSNDEQFF
cdr3_nt: TGTGCTAGCAGCCTACAGGGGGGTTCCAATGATGAGCAGTTCTTC
cdr3_length: 15
j_call: TRBJ2-1
d_call: TRBD1
v_call: TRBV7-7
clone_size: once

cdr3_aa: CASSPGTGRANTDTQYF
cdr3_nt: TGTGCCAGTAGTCCCGGGACAGGGAGGGCGAACACAGATACGCAGTATTTT
cdr3_length: 17
j_call: TRBJ2-3
d_call: TRBD1
v_call: TRBV19
clone_size: .

cdr3_aa: CASSLVGGDPETQYF
cdr3_nt: TGTGCCAGCAGCTTAGTAGGCGGAGACCCAGAGACCCAGTACTTC
cdr3_length: 15
j_call: TRBJ2-5
d_call: .
v_call: TRBV11-2
clone_size: .

cdr3_aa: CASSKEGRDRAEKLFF
cdr3_nt: TGTGCCAGCAGCAAAGAGGGCCGGGACAGGGCTGAAAAACTGTTTTTT
cdr3_length: 16
j_call: TRBJ1-4
d_call: .
v_call: TRBV21-1
clone_size: .

cdr3_aa: CASSYSWGNGYTF
cdr3_nt: TGTGCCAGCAGTTACTCGTGGGGCAATGGCTACACCTTC
cdr3_length: 13
j_call: TRBJ1-2
d_call: .
v_call: TRBV6-5
clone_size: .

cdr3_aa: CASSLDTKNYGYTF
cdr3_nt: TGTGCCAGCAGCTTAGATACAAAGAACTATGGCTACACCTTC
cdr3_length: 14
j_call: TRBJ1-2
d_call: .
v_call: TRBV11-2
clone_size: few

cdr3_aa: CASKPATGGTEAFF
cdr3_nt: TGTGCCAGCAAGCCCGCTACAGGGGGCACTGAAGCTTTCTTT
cdr3_length: 14
j_call: TRBJ1-1
d_call: TRBD1
v_call: TRBV2
clone_size: .

cdr3_aa: CASRPFSGKTDTQYF
cdr3_nt: TGTGCCAGCAGGCCCTTCAGCGGGAAGACAGATACGCAGTATTTT
cdr3_length: 15
j_call: TRBJ2-3
d_call: TRBD2
v_call: TRBV6-6
clone_size: .